The 2 T cell receptor beta chains in this list originate from one sample, sequenced in a study of control samples from healthy donors and cancer patients. Only in-frame clones appear in the TCRdb table, and some are missing; sequencing was by immunoSEQ multiplex PCR. This table holds approximately 220,000 clones, around 94% found once. The specimen was blood. These receptors were taken from a man in his forties or fifties in good health.

The chain couples TRBV28 to TRBJ1-5; no definite D call. V was cut by 6 bases and J by 4 bases, with 13 bases left in between. The CDR3 extends over 14 amino acids. Per germline, CDR1 MDHEN and CDR2 SYDVKM. The CDR3 region is CASRDDEHNQPQHF. The CDR3 DNA reads as TGTGCCAGCAGGGACGACGAACATAATCAGCCCCAGCATTTT.

The V call is TRBV25-1, the J call TRBJ1-2, with D uncertain. The CDR3 sequence is 15 residues long. Germline V gives CDR1 MGHDK, CDR2 SYGVNS. With 1 base removed from V and 5 bases from J, the gap between germline ends came to 14 bases. The CDR3 loop reads CASSESDFLAYGYTF. CDR3 nucleotides: TGTGCCAGCAGTGAATCGGACTTCTTAGCTTATGGCTACACCTTC.